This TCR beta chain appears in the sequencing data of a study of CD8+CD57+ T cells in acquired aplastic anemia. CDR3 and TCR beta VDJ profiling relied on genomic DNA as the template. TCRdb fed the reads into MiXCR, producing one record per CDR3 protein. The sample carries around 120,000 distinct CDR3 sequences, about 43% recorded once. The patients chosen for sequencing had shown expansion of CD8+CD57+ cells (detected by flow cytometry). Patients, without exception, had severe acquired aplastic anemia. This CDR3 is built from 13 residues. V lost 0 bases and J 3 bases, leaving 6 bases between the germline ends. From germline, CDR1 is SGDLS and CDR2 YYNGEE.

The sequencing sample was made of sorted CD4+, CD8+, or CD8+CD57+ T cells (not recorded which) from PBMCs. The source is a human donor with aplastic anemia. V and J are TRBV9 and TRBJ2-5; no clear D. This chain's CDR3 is CASSVDVEETQYF. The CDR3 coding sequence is TGTGCCAGCAGCGTAGATGTGGAAGAGACCCAGTACTTC.